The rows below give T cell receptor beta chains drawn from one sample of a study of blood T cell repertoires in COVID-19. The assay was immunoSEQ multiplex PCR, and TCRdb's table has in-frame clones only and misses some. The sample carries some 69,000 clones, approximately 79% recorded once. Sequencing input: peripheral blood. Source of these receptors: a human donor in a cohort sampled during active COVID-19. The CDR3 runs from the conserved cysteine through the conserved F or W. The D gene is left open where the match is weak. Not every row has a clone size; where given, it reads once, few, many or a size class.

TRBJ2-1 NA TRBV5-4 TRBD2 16 CASTRPAREGYNEQFF TGTGCCAGCACCCGGCCCGCCAGGGAGGGCTACAATGAGCAGTTCTTC
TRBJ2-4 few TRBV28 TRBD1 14 CASHRTGGKNIQYF TGTGCCAGCCATAGGACAGGGGGGAAAAACATTCAGTACTTC
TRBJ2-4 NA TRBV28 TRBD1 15 CASSFYGTGENIQYF TGTGCCAGCAGTTTCTACGGGACAGGGGAAAACATTCAGTACTTC
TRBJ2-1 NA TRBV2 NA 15 CASSVGALLYNEQFF TGTGCCAGCAGTGTGGGAGCTCTCCTTTACAATGAGCAGTTCTTC
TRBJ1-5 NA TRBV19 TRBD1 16 CASTAGRTGGNQPQHF TGTGCCAGTACCGCAGGAAGGACAGGTGGCAATCAGCCCCAGCATTTT
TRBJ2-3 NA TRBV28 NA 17 CASSPQGLAVSTDTQYF TGTGCCAGCAGTCCCCAGGGGCTGGCGGTTAGCACAGATACGCAGTATTTT
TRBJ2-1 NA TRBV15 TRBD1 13 CATSSGQGHEQFF TGTGCCACCAGCTCCGGACAGGGCCATGAGCAGTTCTTC
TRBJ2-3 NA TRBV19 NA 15 CASTVVGGSTDTQYF TGTGCCAGTACGGTTGTGGGCGGGAGCACAGATACGCAGTATTTT
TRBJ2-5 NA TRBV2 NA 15 CASSRSPAPEETQYF TGTGCCAGCAGTAGAAGCCCCGCACCCGAAGAGACCCAGTACTTC
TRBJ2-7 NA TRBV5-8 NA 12 CASSFAVLGQYF TGTGCCAGCAGCTTCGCTGTTCTCGGGCAGTACTTC
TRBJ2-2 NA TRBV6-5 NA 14 CASSPGLNTGELFF TGTGCCAGCAGCCCGGGACTGAACACCGGGGAGCTGTTTTTT
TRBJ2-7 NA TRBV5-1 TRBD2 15 CASSLAGLAGAEQYF TGCGCCAGCAGCTTGGCCGGACTAGCGGGAGCCGAGCAGTACTTC
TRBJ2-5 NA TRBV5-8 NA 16 CASSLGRGARQETQYF TGTGCCAGCAGCTTGGGTCGCGGGGCCCGTCAAGAGACCCAGTACTTC
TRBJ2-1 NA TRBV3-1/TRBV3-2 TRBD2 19 CASSLGTSGGVSSYNEQFF TGTGCCAGCAGCCTCGGGACTAGCGGGGGGGTAAGCTCCTACAATGAGCAGTTCTTC
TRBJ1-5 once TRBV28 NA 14 CASSPGQTNQPQHF TGTGCCAGCAGCCCCGGACAGACAAATCAGCCCCAGCATTTT
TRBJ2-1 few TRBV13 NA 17 CASSLEGARAGGNEQFF TGTGCCAGCAGCTTAGAAGGGGCTAGGGCCGGAGGGAATGAGCAGTTCTTC
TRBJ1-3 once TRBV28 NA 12 CASSVEAHTIYF TGTGCCAGCAGCGTCGAGGCCCACACCATATATTTT
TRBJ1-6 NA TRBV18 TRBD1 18 CASSPTRQGSSYNSPLHF TGTGCCAGCTCACCGACACGACAGGGAAGCTCCTATAATTCACCCCTCCACTTT
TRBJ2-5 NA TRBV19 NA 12 CASSITQGTQYF TGTGCCAGTAGTATAACCCAGGGGACCCAGTACTTC
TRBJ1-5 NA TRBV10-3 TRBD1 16 CAISDFRTGVNQPQHF TGTGCCATCAGTGATTTCCGGACAGGGGTAAATCAGCCCCAGCATTTT
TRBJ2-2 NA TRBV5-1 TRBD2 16 CASSSGLAGGPGELFF TGCGCCAGCAGCTCCGGACTAGCGGGGGGTCCGGGGGAGCTGTTTTTT
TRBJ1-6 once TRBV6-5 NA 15 CASSRKSSYNSPLHF TGTGCCAGCAGTCGCAAGAGCTCCTATAATTCACCCCTCCACTTT
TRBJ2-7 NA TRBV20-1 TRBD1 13 CSASRGQGYEQYF TGCAGTGCTAGTCGCGGACAGGGGTACGAGCAGTACTTC
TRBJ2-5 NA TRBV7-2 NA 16 CASSPQGVGLGETQYF TGTGCCAGCAGTCCACAGGGGGTTGGACTAGGAGAGACCCAGTACTTC
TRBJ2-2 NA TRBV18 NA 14 CASSAIREAGELFF TGTGCCAGCTCAGCAATCAGGGAGGCCGGGGAGCTGTTTTTT
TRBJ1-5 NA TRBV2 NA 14 CASRAIRDGQPQHF TGTGCCAGCAGAGCCATCAGGGATGGACAGCCCCAGCATTTT
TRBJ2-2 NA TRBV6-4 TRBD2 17 CASSDSFPSGGTGELFF TGTGCCAGCAGTGACTCATTCCCTAGCGGGGGAACCGGGGAGCTGTTTTTT
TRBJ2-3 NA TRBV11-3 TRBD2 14 CASSGGRSGDTQYF TGTGCCAGCAGCGGCGGGAGGAGTGGGGATACGCAGTATTTT
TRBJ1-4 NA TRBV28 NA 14 CASSFGGSNEKLFF TGTGCCAGCAGTTTCGGAGGTTCTAATGAAAAACTGTTTTTT
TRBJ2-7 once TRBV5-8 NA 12 CASSSHADEQYF TGTGCCAGCAGCTCGCATGCGGACGAGCAGTACTTC
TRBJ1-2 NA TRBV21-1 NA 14 CASSKRSGNYGYTF TGTGCCAGCAGCAAACGCTCGGGTAACTATGGCTACACCTTC
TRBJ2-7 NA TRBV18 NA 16 CASSPPGSGLSYEQYF TGTGCCAGCTCACCACCCGGGAGCGGACTCTCCTACGAGCAGTACTTC
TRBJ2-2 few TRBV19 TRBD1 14 CASSRDSYTGELFF TGTGCCAGTAGTAGGGACAGCTACACCGGGGAGCTGTTTTTT
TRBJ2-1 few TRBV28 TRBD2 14 CASSLASGYNEQFF TGTGCCAGCAGTTTGGCTAGCGGCTACAATGAGCAGTTCTTC
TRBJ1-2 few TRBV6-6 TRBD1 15 CASSSQGVANYGYTF TGTGCCAGCAGTTCCCAGGGGGTAGCTAACTATGGCTACACCTTC
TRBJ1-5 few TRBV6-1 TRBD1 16 CASSGSGQGDYQPQHF TGTGCCAGCAGTGGATCAGGACAGGGAGATTATCAGCCCCAGCATTTT
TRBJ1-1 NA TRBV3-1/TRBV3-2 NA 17 CASSQWSSEHLNTEAFF TGTGCCAGCAGCCAATGGAGTTCGGAACATCTCAACACTGAAGCTTTCTTT
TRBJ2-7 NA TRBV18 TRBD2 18 CASSSRTSGSGTSYEQYF TGTGCCAGCTCATCGCGGACTAGCGGGAGCGGCACGTCCTACGAGCAGTACTTC
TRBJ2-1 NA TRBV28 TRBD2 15 CASTVAGGTYNEQFF TGTGCCAGCACCGTAGCGGGAGGAACCTACAATGAGCAGTTCTTC
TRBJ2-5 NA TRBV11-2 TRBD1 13 CASSRGQMETQYF TGTGCCAGCAGCCGGGGACAGATGGAGACCCAGTACTTC
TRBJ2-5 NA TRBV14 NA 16 CASSQVRRIEQETQYF TGTGCCAGCAGCCAAGTTAGGCGGATCGAACAAGAGACCCAGTACTTC
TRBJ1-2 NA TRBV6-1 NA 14 CASSESGERYGYTF TGTGCCAGCAGTGAATCGGGGGAACGCTATGGCTACACCTTC
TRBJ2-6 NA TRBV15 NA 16 CATSRAGDKGANVLTF TGTGCCACCAGCAGGGCTGGAGATAAAGGGGCCAACGTCCTGACTTTC
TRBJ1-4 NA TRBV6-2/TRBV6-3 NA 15 CASSYPPVFGEKLFF TGTGCCAGCAGTTACCCACCGGTTTTTGGTGAAAAACTGTTTTTT
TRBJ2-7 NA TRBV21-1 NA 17 CASSKGLGGQGGYEQYF TGTGCCAGCAGCAAGGGGCTGGGGGGACAGGGCGGGTACGAGCAGTACTTC
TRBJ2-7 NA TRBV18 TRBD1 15 CASSPSGTGLREQYF TGTGCCAGCTCACCCTCCGGGACAGGATTGAGAGAGCAGTACTTC
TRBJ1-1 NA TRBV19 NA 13 CASSGRVSTEAFF TGTGCCAGTAGCGGCAGGGTGAGCACTGAAGCTTTCTTT
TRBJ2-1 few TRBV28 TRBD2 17 CASRPGPLAGGPREQFF TGTGCCAGCAGACCAGGGCCCCTAGCGGGAGGGCCAAGGGAGCAGTTCTTC
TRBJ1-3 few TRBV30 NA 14 CAWRTISSGNTIYF TGTGCCTGGAGAACCATCAGCTCTGGAAACACCATATATTTT
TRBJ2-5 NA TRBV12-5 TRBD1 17 CASGYNPGQGDQETQYF TGTGCTAGTGGCTACAACCCGGGACAGGGGGACCAAGAGACCCAGTACTTC